This T cell receptor beta chain was documented in a study of human T cells and chemical hapten exposure. The sample holds many counts of this clonotype. The CDR3 is 14 residues long. CDR1 is MNHEY, CDR2 SVGAGI, per germline. V was shortened by 2 bases and J by 0 bases, with 5 bases between the two germline ends. From the RACE reads, TCRdb called clonotypes with MiXCR, one entry per CDR3 protein. Of approximately 79,000 distinct CDR3 sequences in the sample, over 6.5% were seen once. Documented time point: pre-sensitization, week 0. Regarding treatment: therapeutic diphenylcyclopropenone sensitization with weekly scalp DPC.

This TCR came from a man aged 40-49 years with alopecia areata. Some clones in this sample may be carry-over from other donors' samples. The chain joins TRBV6-5 to TRBJ1-3, with D uncertain. The sequencing here drew on whole blood, taken in connection with sensitization to the hapten diphenylcyclopropenone (DPC). The chain's CDR3 is CASSYRGSGNTIYF. DNA for the CDR3: TGTGCCAGCAGTTACCGCGGCTCTGGAAACACCATATATTTT.